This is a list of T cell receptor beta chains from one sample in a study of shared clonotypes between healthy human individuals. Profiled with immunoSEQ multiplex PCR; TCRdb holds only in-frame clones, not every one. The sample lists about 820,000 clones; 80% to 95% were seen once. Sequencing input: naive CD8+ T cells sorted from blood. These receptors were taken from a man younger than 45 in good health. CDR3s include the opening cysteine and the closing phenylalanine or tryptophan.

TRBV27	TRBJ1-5	CASSAGRQPQHF
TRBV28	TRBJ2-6	CASLMEGANVLTF
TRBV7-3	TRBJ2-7	CASSLGPTGVYEQYF
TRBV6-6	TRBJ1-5	CASSHHGETNQPQHF
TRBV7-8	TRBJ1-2	CASSLHRDRGTPTDYGYTF
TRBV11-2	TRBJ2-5	CASHRVGETQYF
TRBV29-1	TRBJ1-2	CSALRGSAGGYTF
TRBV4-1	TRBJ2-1	CASSQPVPQGHRDEQFF
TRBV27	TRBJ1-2	CASSSQELAALGYGYTF
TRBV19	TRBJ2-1	CASSIRALAGASSYNEQFF
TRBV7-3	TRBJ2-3	CASSLLGGPADTQYF
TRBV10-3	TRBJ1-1	CAISEGANTEAFF
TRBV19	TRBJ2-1	CASGSHRDYNEQFF
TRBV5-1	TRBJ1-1	CASSRLSGATEAFF
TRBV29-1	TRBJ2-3	CSVESISGSTDTQYF
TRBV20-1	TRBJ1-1	CSARASNEAFF
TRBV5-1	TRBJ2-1	CASSGKRERGDNEQFF
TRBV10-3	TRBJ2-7	CAISETGQADSYEQYF
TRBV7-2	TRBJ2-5	CASSLSGRLLETQYF
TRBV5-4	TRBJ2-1	CASSLVLANEQFF
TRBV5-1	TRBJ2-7	CASSRGTGGHSYEQYF
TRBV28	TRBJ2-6	CASSFQPVSGANVLTF
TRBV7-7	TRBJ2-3	CASSVGLRGAQYF
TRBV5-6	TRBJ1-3	CASSLAGGSFGNTIYF
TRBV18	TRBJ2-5	CASSHGTATHQETQYF
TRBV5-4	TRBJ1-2	CASSFRGAGYGYTF
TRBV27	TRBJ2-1	CASSSTQGAITYNEQFF
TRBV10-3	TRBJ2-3	CAISESMDFDTQYF
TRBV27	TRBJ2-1	CASSAYPSSYNEQFF
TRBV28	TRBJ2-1	CASKIATSGFYNEQFF
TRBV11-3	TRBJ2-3	CASSPEGREVPIDTQYF
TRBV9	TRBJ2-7	CASSSWGLATYEQYF
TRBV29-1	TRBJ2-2	CSVHSWNTGELFF
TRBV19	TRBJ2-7	CASSIGQGSSYEQYF
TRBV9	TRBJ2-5	CASSVLGGRPEETQYF
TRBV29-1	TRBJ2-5	CSVPTSGTETQYF
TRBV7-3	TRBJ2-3	CASSLQGARDTQYF
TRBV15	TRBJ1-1	CATSRWVDMNTEAFF
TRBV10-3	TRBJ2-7	CAIKAGTESYEQYF
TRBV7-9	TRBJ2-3	CASSLTSTSTDTQYF
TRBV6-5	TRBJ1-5	CASSPFRGDNQPQHF
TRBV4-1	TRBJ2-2	CASSQVGSGTGELFF
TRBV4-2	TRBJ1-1	CASSQDWRGTGMNTEAFF
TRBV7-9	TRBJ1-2	CASSPSVGTGTFYGYTF
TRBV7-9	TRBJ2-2	CASSLVGGGELFF
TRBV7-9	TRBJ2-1	CASSSGSGGNEQFF
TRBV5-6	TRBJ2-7	CASSFGLAGLSSYEQYF
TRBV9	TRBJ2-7	CASSPTGSYEQYF
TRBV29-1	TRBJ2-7	CSVLKGYEQYF
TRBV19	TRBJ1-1	CASSIDRRGPEAFF
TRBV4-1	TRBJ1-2	CASSQGTGIGGYTF
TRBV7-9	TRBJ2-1	CASSLRAGSYGEQFF
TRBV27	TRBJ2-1	CASSLPDRTGRSSYNEQFF
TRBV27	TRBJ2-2	CASSLIREYTGELFF
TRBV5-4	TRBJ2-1	CASSVTSGSYNEQFF